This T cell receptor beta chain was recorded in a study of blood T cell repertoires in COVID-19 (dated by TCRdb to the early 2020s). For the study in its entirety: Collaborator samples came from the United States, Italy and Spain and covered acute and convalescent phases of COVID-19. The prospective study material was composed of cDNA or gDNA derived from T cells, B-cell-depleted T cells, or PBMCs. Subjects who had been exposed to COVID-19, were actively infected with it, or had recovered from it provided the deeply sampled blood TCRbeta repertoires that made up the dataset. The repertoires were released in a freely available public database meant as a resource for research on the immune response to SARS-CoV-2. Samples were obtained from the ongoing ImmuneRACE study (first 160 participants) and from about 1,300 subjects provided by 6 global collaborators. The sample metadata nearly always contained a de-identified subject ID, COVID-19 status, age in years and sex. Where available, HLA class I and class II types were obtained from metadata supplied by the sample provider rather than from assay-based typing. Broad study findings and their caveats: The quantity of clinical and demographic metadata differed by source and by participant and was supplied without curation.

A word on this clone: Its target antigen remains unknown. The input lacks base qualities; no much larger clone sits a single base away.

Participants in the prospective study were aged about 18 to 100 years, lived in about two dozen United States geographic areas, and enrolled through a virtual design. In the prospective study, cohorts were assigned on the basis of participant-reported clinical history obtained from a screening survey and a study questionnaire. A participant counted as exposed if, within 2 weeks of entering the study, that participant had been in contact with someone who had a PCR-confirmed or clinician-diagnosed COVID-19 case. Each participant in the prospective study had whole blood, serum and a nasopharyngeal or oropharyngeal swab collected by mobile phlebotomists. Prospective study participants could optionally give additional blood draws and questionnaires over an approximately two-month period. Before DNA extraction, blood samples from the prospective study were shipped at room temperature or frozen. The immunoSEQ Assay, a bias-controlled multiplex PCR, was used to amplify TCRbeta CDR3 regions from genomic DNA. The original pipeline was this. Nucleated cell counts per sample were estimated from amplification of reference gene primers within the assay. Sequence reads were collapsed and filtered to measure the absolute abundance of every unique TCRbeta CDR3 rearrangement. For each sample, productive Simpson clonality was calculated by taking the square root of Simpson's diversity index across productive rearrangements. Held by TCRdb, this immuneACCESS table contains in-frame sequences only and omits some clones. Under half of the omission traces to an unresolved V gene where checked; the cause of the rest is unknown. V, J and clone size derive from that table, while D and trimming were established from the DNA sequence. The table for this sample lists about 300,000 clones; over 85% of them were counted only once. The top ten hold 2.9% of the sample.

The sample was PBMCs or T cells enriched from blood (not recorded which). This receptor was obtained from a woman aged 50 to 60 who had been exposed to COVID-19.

The CDR3 protein: CASSTRQGAGETQYF. At the DNA level, the sequence is TGTGCCAGCAGTACCCGACAGGGGGCGGGAGAGACCCAGTACTTC. The sequence is built from TRBV6-5 and TRBJ2-5, with TRBD1 identical over 10 junction bases. The germline V and J ends show losses of 5 bases and 4 bases respectively, and no gene match explains 7 bases of the junction. The CDR3 holds 15 amino acids from the cysteine to the phenylalanine. The read is trimmed to its CDR3 DNA, 45 bases read in frame from base 1. From the germline V gene, CDR1 is MNHEY and CDR2 is SVGAGI.